The 9 T cell receptor beta chains listed next were all sequenced from one sample in a study of memory CD4+ T cells and cytomegalovirus serostatus. Single viable CD3+CD4+CD8-CD45RO+ cells were sorted as the memory CD4+ T cells. The method was immunoSEQ multiplex PCR; TCRdb's version includes in-frame clones alone and lacks a portion of them. Among about 54,000 clones, about 80% were seen once, and the ten largest hold about 2.6%. Source material: memory CD4+ T cells from blood. These receptors were collected from an adult in good health and CMV-seropositive.

This clone came up a few times. Other nucleotide sequences in the sample specify the same CDR3. This chain links TRBV2 with TRBJ2-2, with D perhaps given as TRBD1 or TRBD2 (5 bases each). CDR3 length equals 15 residues. The germline CDR1 and CDR2 sequences are SNHLY and FYNNEI. Deletions cut 6 bases from V and 0 bases from J, with 11 bases between. CDR3 residues: CASRSGTANTGELFF. The CDR3 nucleotides read TGTGCCAGCAGGTCTGGGACGGCGAACACCGGGGAGCTGTTTTTT.

The rearrangement joins TRBV28 to TRBJ1-1; tentatively, D is TRBD1 (6 bases). This CDR3 is built from 13 residues. Germline lookup yields CDR1 MDHEN and CDR2 SYDVKM. CDR3 bases: TGTCAGGTTTGGGGGGCGCAACGGACTGAAGCTTTCTTT. It encodes CQVWGAQRTEAFF.

The chain has TRBV5-1 and TRBJ2-1, with 10 bases fitting TRBD1. Germline assignment: CDR1 SGHRS and CDR2 YFSETQ. V gave up 8 bases and J gave up 7 bases; unmatched junction bases: 12. The CDR3 loop spans 15 amino acids. CDR3 DNA: TGCGCCAGTGGGACAGGGGTTGTAGAATTGAATGAGCAGTTCTTC. This codes for CASGTGVVELNEQFF.

The chain carries TRBV30 and TRBJ2-3, with TRBD2 matching over 13 bases. The V gene's germline CDR1 is GTSNPN and CDR2 SVGIG (reference sequence). The CDR3 sequence is 16 residues long. The ends lost 3 bases at V and 6 bases at J; junction bases unmatched: 9. CDR3: CAWSPRTSGRYDTQYF. The CDR3 DNA is TGTGCCTGGAGCCCGAGGACTAGCGGGAGATACGATACGCAGTATTTT.

The table lists this clone with a few counts. The chain employs TRBV7-9 and TRBJ1-3; D is undetermined. The CDR3 covers 12 residues. Germline assignment: CDR1 SEHNR and CDR2 FQNEAQ (reference sequence). V lost 6 bases, J lost 1 base, and 4 bases lay in between. CDR3 DNA: TGTGCCAGCAGGGGTTCTGGAAACACCATATATTTT. Protein sequence: CASRGSGNTIYF.

V usage is TRBV2 and J usage is TRBJ2-4; D gene unclear. Germline V lookup: CDR1 SNHLY, CDR2 FYNNEI. The germline V and J ends were trimmed by 3 bases and 0 bases, with 12 bases remaining between them. The CDR3 has 16 amino acids. The CDR3 sequence: CASSDPVGRAKNIQYF. The DNA of the CDR3 is TGTGCCAGCAGTGACCCCGTCGGGCGAGCCAAAAACATTCAGTACTTC.

The chain links TRBV7-2 to TRBJ1-1; tentatively, D is TRBD1 (6 bases). The germline V gene has CDR1 SGHTA and CDR2 FQGNSA. This CDR3 region has 12 residues. Trimming removed 1 base from V and 12 bases from J, with 12 bases in between. The CDR3 region has the DNA TGTGCCAGCAGCTTAGAGGCAGGGGACTCTTTCTTT. Translating it yields CASSLEAGDSFF.

This chain uses TRBV6-1 with TRBJ2-3; 9 bases agree with TRBD1. The V gene end was trimmed by 6 bases and the J gene end by 8 bases; junction bases not matched to a gene: 9. The germline gives CDR1 MNHNS, CDR2 SASEGT. The CDR3 sequence is 14 residues long. The CDR3 here is CASSSGTGLGTQYF. CDR3 DNA sequence: TGTGCCAGCAGCTCCGGGACAGGGCTTGGTACGCAGTATTTT.

Only a few counts were recorded for this clone. The chain links TRBV10-3 to TRBJ2-3; a weak D match, TRBD1 (6 bases). CDR3 length: 14 amino acids. V was pared by 6 bases and J by 2 bases, with 12 bases between. Germline V gene lookup returns CDR1 ENHRY and CDR2 SYGVKD. The CDR3 DNA follows: TGTGCCATCAGCCTACAGGGTTTCACAGATACGCAGTATTTT. Translated: CAISLQGFTDTQYF.